This section outlines one T cell receptor beta chain sequence together with its context. Its antigen is as yet unknown. The data belong to a study of OX40 agonist ivuxolimab in advanced cancers. Looking at the study overall: Patients were dosed with the agonistic anti-OX40 (CD134) antibody ivuxolimab.

Regarding the study as a whole: CD4+ and CD8+ blood T cells expanded clonally by week 6 at 0.1 to 3.0 mg/kg. CD8+ T cells averaged more expanded clones than CD4+.

Produced via immunoSEQ multiplex PCR; TCRdb's table is partial and in-frame only. The sample holds roughly 75,000 clones, over 75% seen once. The CDR3 runs to 17 residues. Trimming pared 5 bases from V and 4 bases from J, leaving 23 bases between. CDR1 and CDR2 from the germline V gene are SGHAT and FQNNGV. The material sequenced was CD4+ or CD8+ T cells sorted from blood, taken in a trial of the OX40 agonist ivuxolimab. The gene calls are TRBV11-2 and TRBJ2-5; tentatively, D is TRBD2 (7 bases). The sequence was collected from an adult with an advanced solid tumor such as melanoma, head and neck, liver or kidney cancer. CDR3 sequence reads: CASSRLGGLLARETQYF. The CDR3 nucleotides read TGTGCCAGCAGCCGTTTGGGGGGGCTACTAGCACGAGAGACCCAGTACTTC.